The next 24 T cell receptor beta chains were all read from a single sample in a study of CD8 T cells in ankylosing spondylitis. Whole-study results and caveats: Characteristic of ankylosing spondylitis blood, it appeared, was a TCR beta motif comprising eight highly homologous variants.

Via MiXCR, TCRdb re-called the 5' RACE reads, giving one row per CDR3 protein. The table lists about 90,000 distinct CDR3 sequences, about 9% of them singletons. What these receptors recognize is not known. Material: blood, either unsorted or a sorted T cell fraction (not recorded which). These receptors all stem from a male donor with ankylosing spondylitis.

The genes are TRBV24-1 and TRBJ2-5; D is unclear. CDR1 and CDR2 from the germline V gene are KGHDR and SFDVKD. This CDR3 has 13 residues. V was cut by 5 bases and J by 4 bases, with 10 bases left in between. CDR3 nucleotide sequence: TGTGCCACCAGTGCCTCGTTGGGAGAGACCCAGTACTTC. It yields the protein CATSASLGETQYF.

This clonotype was found a few times. The chain uses TRBV5-1 and TRBJ2-2, with a weak D call TRBD1 (5 bases). The CDR3 is made up of 17 amino acids. V was clipped by 1 base and J by 3 bases, with 16 bases between them. The germline V gene has CDR1 SGHRS and CDR2 YFSETQ. CDR3 bases: TGCGCCAGCAGCTTGACAGGCAGGCTCGAGGACACCGGGGAGCTGTTTTTT. Translated: CASSLTGRLEDTGELFF.

In the case of this clonotype: One end of the junction varies from germline; a read error may be responsible. The chain has TRBV20-1 and TRBJ1-6; D perhaps matches TRBD1 (5 bases). CDR1 and CDR2 (germline): DFQATT, SNEGSKA (reference sequence). There are 16 residues in the CDR3. The CDR3 reads CCARAPWAGHNSPLHF. CDR3 nucleotide sequence: TGCTGTGCTAGAGCCCCGTGGGCAGGACACAATTCACCCCTCCACTTT.

This clonotype was counted at least ten times. The V and J genes are TRBV3-1 and TRBJ2-1; D is unresolved. V was trimmed by 1 base and J by 0 bases, leaving 7 bases between them. CDR1 is LGHDT, CDR2 YNNKEL, per germline (reference sequence). The CDR3 sequence is 15 residues long. The CDR3 loop reads CASSQAPSSYNEQFF. As DNA, the CDR3 is TGTGCCAGCAGCCAAGCCCCGAGCTCCTACAATGAGCAGTTCTTC.

The gene calls are TRBV7-8 and TRBJ1-3; TRBD1 might be the D (6 bases). The germline V gene encodes CDR1 SGHVS and CDR2 FQNEAQ. V was clipped by 4 bases and J by 4 bases, with 17 bases between them. The CDR3 totals 16 residues. The CDR3 bases are TGTGCCAGCAGCTCAGGGAGCTCAGGGGTAGGAAACACCATATATTTT. Encoded protein: CASSSGSSGVGNTIYF.

This clonotype was detected ten times or more. This chain uses TRBV6-5 with TRBJ1-5; the match to TRBD1 covers 11 bases. Looked up from germline, CDR1 is MNHEY and CDR2 is SVGAGI. The CDR3 consists of 15 residues. V lost 1 base, J lost 5 bases, and 1 base stayed unmatched. The CDR3 region is CASSYWTGGDQPQHF. The CDR3 nucleotides are TGTGCCAGCAGTTACTGGACAGGGGGCGATCAGCCCCAGCATTTT.

In its sample, this clonotype was seen a few times. The V call is TRBV7-8, the J call TRBJ2-4; D perhaps matches TRBD2 (6 bases). The germline gives CDR1 SGHVS, CDR2 FQNEAQ. The CDR3 runs 16 residues. V was trimmed by 5 bases and J by 8 bases, leaving 22 bases between them. CDR3 region: CASSRGYGGAQDIQYF. For the CDR3, the DNA is TGTGCCAGCAGCCGGGGGTATGGGGGTGCCCAGGACATTCAGTACTTC.

In this sample, this clonotype turned up a few times. The chain uses TRBV7-8 and TRBJ2-1; no clear D gene. Germline assignment: CDR1 SGHVS and CDR2 FQNEAQ. Trimming cost V 2 bases and J 5 bases, with 13 bases left between them. This CDR3 comprises 15 residues. CDR3 sequence: CASSLILANHNEQFF. The DNA for the CDR3 is TGTGCCAGCAGCTTAATTCTGGCGAACCACAATGAGCAGTTCTTC.

Many counts were recorded for this clonotype. V gene TRBV7-2 combines with J gene TRBJ2-5, with 8 bases fitting TRBD1. The V gene end was trimmed by 3 bases and the J gene end by 3 bases; junction bases not matched to a gene: 3. This CDR3 is built from 14 residues. The germline V gene has CDR1 SGHTA and CDR2 FQGNSA. CDR3 amino acids: CASSFWGQEETQYF. The CDR3 DNA follows: TGTGCCAGCAGCTTTTGGGGACAGGAAGAGACCCAGTACTTC.

Concerning this clonotype itself: This sequence may be a read error, since a much larger clone differs from it by one base. The rearrangement joins TRBV4-1 to TRBJ2-2; D possibly uses TRBD1 or TRBD2 (5 bases each). CDR1 and CDR2 (germline): MGHRA, YSYEKL. CDR3 length: 14 residues. CDR3 residues: CASSQGQNTGKLFF. For the CDR3, the DNA is TGCGCCAGCAGCCAAGGACAGAACACCGGGAAGCTGTTTTTT.

This clonotype was recorded at least ten times. The chain employs TRBV24-1 and TRBJ2-1; TRBD2 matches at 14 bases. Germline assignment: CDR1 KGHDR and CDR2 SFDVKD. V gave up 3 bases and J gave up 9 bases; unmatched junction bases: 3. The length of the CDR3 is 15 residues. CDR3 coding DNA: TGTGCCACCAGTGATACTGGGACTAGCGGGAGTGAGCAGTTCTTC. Translation: CATSDTGTSGSEQFF.

Many counts were recorded for this clonotype. The chain has TRBV29-1 and TRBJ2-1; TRBD2 aligns across 7 bases. Per germline, CDR1 SQVTM and CDR2 ANQGSEA. The CDR3 length is 13 residues. V shed 6 bases, J shed 6 bases, and the junction held 8 bases outside the gene matches. CDR3 coding DNA: TGCAGCGTCGAGGGACTAAGGACCAATGAGCAGTTCTTC. This translates into CSVEGLRTNEQFF.

The chain joins TRBV6-1 to TRBJ1-1; weak D call: TRBD1 (5 bases). Germline V gene data show CDR1 as MNHNS and CDR2 as SASEGT. The CDR3 consists of 16 residues. V was shortened by 5 bases and J by 4 bases, with 20 bases between the two germline ends. The DNA of the CDR3 is TGTGCCAGCAGTCCCGGGGCGAGGGTTTGGAGCACTGAAGCTTTCTTT. Amino acid sequence: CASSPGARVWSTEAFF.

This clonotype was counted many times. The genes are TRBV29-1 and TRBJ1-2, with D maybe TRBD1 (5 bases). The V gene lost 7 bases and the J gene lost 1 base, with 13 bases spanning the gap. CDR3 length equals 13 residues. From germline, CDR1 is SQVTM and CDR2 ANQGSEA. The DNA for the CDR3 is TGCAGCGATCGGGACCGCGATAACTATGGCTACACCTTC. Its protein product is CSDRDRDNYGYTF.

This clonotype was detected ten times or more. This rearrangement joins TRBV27 to TRBJ2-7; a possible D gene is TRBD1 (5 bases). CDR3 size: 14 residues. The V end lost 2 bases, the J end lost 6 bases, and 14 bases lay between the germline ends. Germline values: CDR1 MNHEY, CDR2 SMNVEV (reference sequence). The CDR3 nucleotides read TGTGCCAGCAGTTTAATTGGCAGGGTGGGCGAGCAGTACTTC. It codes for CASSLIGRVGEQYF.

This clonotype showed up many times. V and J are TRBV3-1 and TRBJ1-3, with TRBD1 matching over 9 bases. The V gene's germline CDR1 is LGHDT and CDR2 YNNKEL (reference sequence). Germline trimming cut 5 bases from V and 0 bases from J; bases unmatched to any gene: 5. This CDR3 spans 16 amino acids. Here the CDR3 reads CASSLGQGDSGNTIYF. In nucleotides, the CDR3 is TGTGCCAGCAGCTTGGGACAGGGCGACTCTGGAAACACCATATATTTT.

The table lists this clonotype with a few counts. Sequence at one end of the junction differs from germline and may be a read error. The rearrangement links TRBV20-1 to TRBJ2-3; D unresolved. Germline V gene lookup returns CDR1 DFQATT and CDR2 SNEGSKA (reference sequence). The CDR3 length is 15 residues. The CDR3 is CSVRFVKRITDTQYF. The CDR3 DNA is TGCAGTGTTAGATTTGTGAAACGGATCACAGATACGCAGTATTTT.

This clonotype has at least ten counts. The V and J genes are TRBV2 and TRBJ2-7, with D unresolved. The CDR3 has 15 amino acids. V was pared by 0 bases and J by 3 bases, with 12 bases between. Germline V gene data show CDR1 as SNHLY and CDR2 as FYNNEI. The CDR3 DNA reads as TGTGCCAGCAGTGAAGCGCGAACGCCGAACTACGAGCAGTACGTC. It translates to CASSEARTPNYEQYV.

This clonotype has a count of ten or more. This chain joins TRBV7-9 and TRBJ2-7; 7 bases match TRBD2. Germline CDR1 and CDR2: SEHNR and FQNEAQ (reference sequence). J lost 4 bases, V lost 3 bases, and 6 bases had no gene match. The CDR3 spans 14 residues. The DNA for the CDR3 is TGTGCCAGCAGCTTCGCGGGAGTCTTGTACGAGCAGTACTTC. It specifies CASSFAGVLYEQYF.

This clonotype has a count of ten or more. The CDR3 sequence: CASSSSQGRGQETQYF. CDR3 nucleotide sequence: TGTGCCAGCAGCTCCTCACAGGGGAGAGGGCAAGAGACCCAGTACTTC. V usage is TRBV7-6 and J usage is TRBJ2-5; 7 bases line up with TRBD1. The germline gives CDR1 SGHVS, CDR2 FNYEAQ. V trimming: 4 bases; J trimming: 2 bases; junction bases outside the gene matches: 10. This CDR3 is 16 amino acids long.

The V call is TRBV20-1, the J call TRBJ2-2, with 8 nucleotides matching TRBD2. CDR1 DFQATT and CDR2 SNEGSKA come from the germline V gene (reference sequence). The CDR3 has 13 amino acids. J was trimmed by 2 bases and V by 7 bases; bases with no gene match: 3. The CDR3 nucleotides read TGCAGTGTAAGCGGGAGCAACACCGGGGAGCTGTTTTTT. It codes for CSVSGSNTGELFF.

This chain connects TRBV5-4 to TRBJ2-3, with 8 bases identical to TRBD1. This CDR3 region has 16 residues. Germline lookup yields CDR1 SGHNT and CDR2 YYREEE (reference sequence). Trimming cost V 5 bases and J 3 bases; bases outside gene matches: 11. The CDR3 spells CASSFPGQVSTDTQYF. As DNA, the CDR3 is TGTGCCAGCAGTTTTCCGGGACAGGTGTCAACAGATACGCAGTATTTT.

This clonotype was observed at least ten times. This sequence joins TRBV27 and TRBJ2-1; D is perhaps TRBD1 (5 bases). Germline V gene data show CDR1 as MNHEY and CDR2 as SMNVEV (reference sequence). V was pared by 5 bases and J by 6 bases, with 20 bases between. The CDR3 runs 16 residues. CDR3 sequence reads: CASSPQEGRVVNEQFF. CDR3 sequence (DNA): TGTGCCAGCAGTCCCCAAGAAGGCAGGGTGGTCAATGAGCAGTTCTTC.

This clonotype occurred many times. V is TRBV12-3 or TRBV12-4 and J is TRBJ1-2; TRBD1 might be the D (5 bases). Trimming took off 3 bases at V and 7 bases at J, with 12 bases between the two ends. This CDR3 has 13 amino acids. The CDR3 DNA reads TGTGCCAGCAGTTTTGGCAGGGCCGGTGGCTACACCTTC. This sequence encodes CASSFGRAGGYTF.